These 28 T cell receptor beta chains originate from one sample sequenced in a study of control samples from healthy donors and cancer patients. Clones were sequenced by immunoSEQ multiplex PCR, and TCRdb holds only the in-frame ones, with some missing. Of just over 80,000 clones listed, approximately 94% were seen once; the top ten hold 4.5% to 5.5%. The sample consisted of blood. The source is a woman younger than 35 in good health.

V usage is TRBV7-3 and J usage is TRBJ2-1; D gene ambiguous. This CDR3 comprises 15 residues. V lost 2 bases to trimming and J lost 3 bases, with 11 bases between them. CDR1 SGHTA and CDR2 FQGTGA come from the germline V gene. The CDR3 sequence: CASSLQLAVYNEQFF. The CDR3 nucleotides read TGTGCCAGCAGCTTACAACTCGCCGTCTACAATGAGCAGTTCTTC. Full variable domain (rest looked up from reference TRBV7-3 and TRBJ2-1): GAGVSQTPSNKVTEKGKYVELRCDPISGHTALYWYRQSLGQGPEFLIYFQGTGAADDSGLPNDRFFAVRPEGSVSTLKIQRTERGDSAVYLCASSLQLAVYNEQFFGPGTRLTVL.

CDR3 coding DNA: TGCGCCAGCAGCTATGGACGAGAGCTAACTGAGCAGTTCTTC. Its translation: CASSYGRELTEQFF. V is TRBV5-1 and J is TRBJ2-1, with D uncertain. Trimming left V 3 bases short and J 9 bases short, with 16 bases between. CDR1 is SGHRS, CDR2 YFSETQ, per germline. The CDR3 covers 14 residues.

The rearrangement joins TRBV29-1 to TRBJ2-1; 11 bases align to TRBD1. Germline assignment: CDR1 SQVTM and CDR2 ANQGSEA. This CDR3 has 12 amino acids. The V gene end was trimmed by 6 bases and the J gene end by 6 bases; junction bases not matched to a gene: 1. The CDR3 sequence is CSVGTGGNEQFF. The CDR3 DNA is TGCAGCGTGGGGACAGGGGGCAATGAGCAGTTCTTC.

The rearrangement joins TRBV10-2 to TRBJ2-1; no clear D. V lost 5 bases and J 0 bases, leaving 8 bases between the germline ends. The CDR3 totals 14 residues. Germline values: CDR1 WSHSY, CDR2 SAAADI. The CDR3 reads CASSLTSSYNEQFF. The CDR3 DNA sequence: TGCGCCAGCAGTCTAACGAGCTCCTACAATGAGCAGTTCTTC.

CDR3: CASSDQGGTGELFF. The CDR3 DNA follows: TGTGCCAGCAGTGATCAGGGAGGAACCGGGGAGCTGTTTTTT. V gene TRBV6-4 combines with J gene TRBJ2-2; D perhaps matches TRBD2 (6 bases). Germline-derived CDR1 and CDR2 are MRHNA and SNTAGT. Trimming left V 3 bases short and J 5 bases short, with 10 bases between. This CDR3 comprises 14 residues.

CDR3 in amino acids: CASKITGELQPQHF. CDR3 coding DNA: TGTGCCAGTAAGATTACAGGGGAGTTACAGCCCCAGCATTTT. The chain links TRBV19 to TRBJ1-5, with TRBD1 matching over 7 bases. Germline values: CDR1 LNHDA, CDR2 SQIVND (reference sequence). This CDR3 has 14 residues. The trim removed 7 bases at V and 7 bases at J, leaving 10 bases unmatched.

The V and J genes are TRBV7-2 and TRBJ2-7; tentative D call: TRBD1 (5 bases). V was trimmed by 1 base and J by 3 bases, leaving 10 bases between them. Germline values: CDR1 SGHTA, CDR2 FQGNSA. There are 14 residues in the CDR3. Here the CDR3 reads CASSLGRGRYEQYF. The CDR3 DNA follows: TGTGCCAGCAGCTTAGGAAGGGGCCGCTACGAGCAGTACTTC.

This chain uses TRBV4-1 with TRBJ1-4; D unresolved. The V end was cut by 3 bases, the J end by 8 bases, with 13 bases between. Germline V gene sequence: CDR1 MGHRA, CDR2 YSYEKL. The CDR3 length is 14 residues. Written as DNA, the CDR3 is TGCGCCAGCAGCCATCCGCGGGTGCTAGAAAAACTGTTTTTT. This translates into CASSHPRVLEKLFF.

CDR3 nucleotide sequence: TGTGCCAGCGGTATAGGGGGGTCGGACGAGCAGTACTTC. It yields the protein CASGIGGSDEQYF. The J gene is TRBJ2-7, the V gene TRBV7-8; D possibly matches TRBD1 or TRBD2 (6 bases each). The CDR3 length is 13 residues. Germline CDR1 and CDR2: SGHVS and FQNEAQ. The V end was cut by 8 bases, the J end by 5 bases, with 16 bases between.

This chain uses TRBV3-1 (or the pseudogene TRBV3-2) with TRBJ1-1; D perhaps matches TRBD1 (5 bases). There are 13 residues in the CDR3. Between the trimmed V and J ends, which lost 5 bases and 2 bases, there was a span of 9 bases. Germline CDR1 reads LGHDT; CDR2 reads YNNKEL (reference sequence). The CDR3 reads CASSKGQNTEAFF. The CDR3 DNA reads TGTGCCAGCAGCAAAGGACAAAACACTGAAGCTTTCTTT.

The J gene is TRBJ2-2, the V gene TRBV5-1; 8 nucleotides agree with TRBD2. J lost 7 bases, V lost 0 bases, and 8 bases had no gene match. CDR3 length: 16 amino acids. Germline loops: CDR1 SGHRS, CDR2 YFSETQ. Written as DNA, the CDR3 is TGCGCCAGCAGCTTGGAGGGGACTAGTTTCATCGGGGAGCTGTTTTTT. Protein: CASSLEGTSFIGELFF.

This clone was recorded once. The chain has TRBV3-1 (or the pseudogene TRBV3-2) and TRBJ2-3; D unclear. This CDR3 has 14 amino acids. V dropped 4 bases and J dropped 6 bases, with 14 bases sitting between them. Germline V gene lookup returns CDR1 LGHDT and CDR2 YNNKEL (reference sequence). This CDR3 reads CASSLSENLDTQYF. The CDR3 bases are TGTGCCAGCAGCCTTTCCGAGAACTTGGATACGCAGTATTTT.

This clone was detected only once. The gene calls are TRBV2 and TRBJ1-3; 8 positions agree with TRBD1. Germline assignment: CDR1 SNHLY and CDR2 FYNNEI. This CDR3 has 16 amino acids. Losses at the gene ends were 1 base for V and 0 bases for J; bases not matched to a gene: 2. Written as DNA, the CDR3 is TGTGCCAGCAGTGAAGGGGACAGGATCTCTGGAAACACCATATATTTT. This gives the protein CASSEGDRISGNTIYF.

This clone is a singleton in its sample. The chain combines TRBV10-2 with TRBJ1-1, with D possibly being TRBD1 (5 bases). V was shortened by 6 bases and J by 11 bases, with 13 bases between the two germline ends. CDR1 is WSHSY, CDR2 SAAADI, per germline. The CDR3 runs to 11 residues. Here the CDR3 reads CASSDSPRAFF. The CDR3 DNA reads TGCGCCAGCAGCGACAGCCCGAGGGCTTTCTTT.

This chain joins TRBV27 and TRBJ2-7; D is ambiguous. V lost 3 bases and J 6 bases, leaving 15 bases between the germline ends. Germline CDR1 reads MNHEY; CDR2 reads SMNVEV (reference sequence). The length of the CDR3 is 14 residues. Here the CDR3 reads CASSFGSGTSEQYF. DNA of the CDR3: TGTGCCAGCAGTTTCGGAAGTGGTACCTCCGAGCAGTACTTC.

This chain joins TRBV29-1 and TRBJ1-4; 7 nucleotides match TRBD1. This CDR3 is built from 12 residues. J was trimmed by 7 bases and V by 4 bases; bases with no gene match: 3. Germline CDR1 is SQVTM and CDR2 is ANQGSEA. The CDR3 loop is CSVGPGGEKLFF. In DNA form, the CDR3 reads TGCAGCGTTGGCCCAGGGGGTGAAAAACTGTTTTTT.

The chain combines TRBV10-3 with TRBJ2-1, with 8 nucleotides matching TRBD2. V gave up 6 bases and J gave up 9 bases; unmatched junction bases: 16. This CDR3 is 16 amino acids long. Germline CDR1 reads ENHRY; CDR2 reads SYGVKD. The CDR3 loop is CAISGGSGTSLGEQFF. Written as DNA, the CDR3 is TGTGCCATCAGCGGGGGTTCCGGGACTAGTTTGGGTGAGCAGTTCTTC.

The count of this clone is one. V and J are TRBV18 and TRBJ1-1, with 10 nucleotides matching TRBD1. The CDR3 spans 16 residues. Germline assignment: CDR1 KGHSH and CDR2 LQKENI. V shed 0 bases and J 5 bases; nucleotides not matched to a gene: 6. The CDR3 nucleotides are TGTGCCAGCTCACCACCCTCGGGACAGGGGAGGACTGAAGCTTTCTTT. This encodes CASSPPSGQGRTEAFF.

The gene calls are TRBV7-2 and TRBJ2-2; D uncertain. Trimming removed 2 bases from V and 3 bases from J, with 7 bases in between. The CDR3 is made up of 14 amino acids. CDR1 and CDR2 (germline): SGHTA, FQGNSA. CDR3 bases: TGTGCCAGCAGCTTAACGACATACACCGGGGAGCTGTTTTTT. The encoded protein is CASSLTTYTGELFF.

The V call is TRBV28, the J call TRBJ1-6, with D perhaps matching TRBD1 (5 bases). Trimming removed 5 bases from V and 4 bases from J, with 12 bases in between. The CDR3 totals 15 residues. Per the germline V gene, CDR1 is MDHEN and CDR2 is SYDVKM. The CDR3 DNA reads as TGTGCCAGCAGTCCCGGGGGGTCGTATAATTCACCCCTCCACTTT. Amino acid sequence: CASSPGGSYNSPLHF.

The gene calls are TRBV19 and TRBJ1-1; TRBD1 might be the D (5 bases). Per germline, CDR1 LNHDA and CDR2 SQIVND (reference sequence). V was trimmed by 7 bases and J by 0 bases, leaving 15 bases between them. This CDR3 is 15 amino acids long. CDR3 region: CASTLRGGMNTEAFF. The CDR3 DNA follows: TGTGCCAGTACGTTACGGGGGGGGATGAACACTGAAGCTTTCTTT.

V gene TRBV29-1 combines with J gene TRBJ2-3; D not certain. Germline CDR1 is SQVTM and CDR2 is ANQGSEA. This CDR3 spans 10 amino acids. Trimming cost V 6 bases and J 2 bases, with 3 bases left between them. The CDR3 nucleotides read TGCAGCGTAAACACAGATACGCAGTATTTT. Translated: CSVNTDTQYF.

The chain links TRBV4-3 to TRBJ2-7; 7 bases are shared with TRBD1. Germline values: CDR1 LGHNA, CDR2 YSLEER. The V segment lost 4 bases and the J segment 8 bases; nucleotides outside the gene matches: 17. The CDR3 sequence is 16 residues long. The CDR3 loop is CASSRDTDGDSRKQYF. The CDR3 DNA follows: TGCGCCAGCAGCCGAGACACCGATGGGGACAGCAGAAAGCAGTACTTC.

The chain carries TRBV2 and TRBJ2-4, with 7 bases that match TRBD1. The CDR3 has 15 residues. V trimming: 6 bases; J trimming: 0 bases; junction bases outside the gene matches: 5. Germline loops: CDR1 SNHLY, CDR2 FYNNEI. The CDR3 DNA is TGTGCCAGCAGCGGGGACAGCTTAGCCAAAAACATTCAGTACTTC. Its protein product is CASSGDSLAKNIQYF.

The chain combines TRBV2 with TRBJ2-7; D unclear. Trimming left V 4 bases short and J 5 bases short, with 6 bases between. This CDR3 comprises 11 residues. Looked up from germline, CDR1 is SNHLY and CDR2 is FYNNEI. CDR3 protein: CASSGFDEQYF. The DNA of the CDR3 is TGTGCCAGCAGTGGCTTCGACGAGCAGTACTTC.

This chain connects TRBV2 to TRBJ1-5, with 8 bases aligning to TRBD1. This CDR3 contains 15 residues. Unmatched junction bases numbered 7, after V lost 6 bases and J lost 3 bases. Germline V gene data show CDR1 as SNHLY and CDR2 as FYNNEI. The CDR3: CASRPDRGNNQPQHF. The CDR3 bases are TGTGCCAGCAGACCCGACAGGGGCAACAATCAGCCCCAGCATTTT.

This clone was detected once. The CDR3 region is CASQRQTYEQYF. The DNA of the CDR3 is TGTGCCAGCCAACGACAGACCTACGAGCAGTACTTC. The V call is TRBV12-3 or TRBV12-4, the J call TRBJ2-7, with D tentatively TRBD1 (5 bases). The length of the CDR3 is 12 residues. The V end lost 8 bases, the J end lost 2 bases, and 10 bases lay between the germline ends.

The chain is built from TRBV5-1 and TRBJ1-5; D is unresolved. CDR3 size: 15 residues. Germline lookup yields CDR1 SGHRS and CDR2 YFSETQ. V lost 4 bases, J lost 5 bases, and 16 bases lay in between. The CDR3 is CASSLGPAADQPQHF. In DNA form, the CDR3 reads TGCGCCAGCAGCCTCGGCCCTGCCGCGGATCAGCCCCAGCATTTT.